These T cell receptor beta chains were read from a single sample in a study of shared clonotypes between healthy human individuals. The repertoire was sequenced with immunoSEQ multiplex PCR; TCRdb's copy has only in-frame clones and lacks some. The sample carries some 2.1 million clones, about 95% recorded once. Sequenced sample: naive CD8+ T cells sorted from blood. The receptors stem from a man aged 18 to 29 in good health. Both conserved end residues are part of each CDR3. D genes are given only for firm matches. The size entry is marked missing in some rows and otherwise reads once, few, many or a size class.

CASEPRLAEETQYF	TGTGCCAGCGAGCCGAGACTAGCGGAAGAGACCCAGTACTTC	-	TRBV11-2	TRBJ2-5	TRBD2
CASSPVWDTEAFF	TGTGCCAGCAGCCCCGTTTGGGACACTGAAGCTTTCTTT	-	TRBV7-8	TRBJ1-1	-
CASSLLDLPNTEAFF	TGTGCCAGCAGTCTATTGGACCTACCGAACACTGAAGCTTTCTTT	-	TRBV28	TRBJ1-1	-
CASGAGQVGYGYTF	TGTGCCAGCGGGGCCGGACAAGTAGGGTATGGCTACACCTTC	-	TRBV6-5	TRBJ1-2	-
CAWSGTGSYEQYF	TGTGCCTGGAGCGGGACAGGCTCCTACGAGCAGTACTTC	-	TRBV30	TRBJ2-7	TRBD1
CASSGWESDRGTNQPQHF	TGTGCCAGCAGCGGGTGGGAGTCGGACAGGGGGACTAATCAGCCCCAGCATTTT	-	TRBV5-8	TRBJ1-5	TRBD1
CASCRGEGSSYNSPLHF	TGCGCCAGCTGCCGAGGGGAGGGAAGCTCCTATAATTCACCCCTCCACTTT	-	TRBV5-1	TRBJ1-6	-
CASSLVSQGTGGYTF	TGTGCCAGCAGCTTAGTAAGTCAGGGAACTGGTGGCTACACCTTC	-	TRBV7-8	TRBJ1-2	-
CASSRLIAGYQETQYF	TGCGCCAGCAGCCGACTTATAGCGGGGTACCAAGAGACCCAGTACTTC	-	TRBV4-1	TRBJ2-5	TRBD2
CAWSVGSDYGYTF	TGTGCCTGGAGTGTAGGTTCCGACTATGGCTACACCTTC	-	TRBV30	TRBJ1-2	-
CSSRGTGEGEKLFF	TGCAGCTCCCGCGGTACAGGCGAGGGTGAAAAACTGTTTTTT	-	TRBV29-1	TRBJ1-4	-
CASSPSPSGNTIYF	TGTGCCAGCAGTCCCTCCCCCTCTGGAAACACCATATATTTT	-	TRBV6-5	TRBJ1-3	-
CASSPLGGKLFF	TGTGCCAGCTCACCCTTGGGGGGGAAACTGTTTTTT	-	TRBV6-5	TRBJ1-4	-
CASSFGQGTTEAFF	TGCGCCAGCAGCTTTGGGCAGGGTACCACTGAAGCTTTCTTT	-	TRBV5-1	TRBJ1-1	-
CASTEGPNYGYTF	TGTGCCAGCACCGAAGGACCGAACTATGGCTACACCTTC	-	TRBV5-6	TRBJ1-2	-
CASSPGTSGEQFF	TGCGCCAGCAGCCCAGGGACTAGTGGTGAGCAGTTCTTC	-	TRBV4-3	TRBJ2-1	TRBD2
CASSQGMTGKETQYF	TGCGCCAGCAGCCAAGGCATGACAGGGAAAGAGACCCAGTACTTC	few	TRBV4-3	TRBJ2-5	TRBD1
CASSTGTGRLNEQFF	TGTGCCAGCAGCACTGGGACAGGGCGTTTGAATGAGCAGTTCTTC	-	TRBV9	TRBJ2-1	TRBD1
CASSLVGTDPTDTQYF	TGTGCCAGCAGCTTAGTAGGGACTGATCCAACAGATACGCAGTATTTT	-	TRBV7-9	TRBJ2-3	-
CASSAGLAVLNTQYF	TGTGCCAGCAGCGCGGGACTAGCGGTCCTGAATACGCAGTATTTT	-	TRBV7-9	TRBJ2-3	TRBD2
CASSQAGVYEQYF	TGCGCCAGCAGCCAAGCGGGGGTCTACGAGCAGTACTTC	-	TRBV4-1	TRBJ2-7	-
CASSPGRSTDTQYF	TGTGCCAGCAGCCCCGGACGGAGCACAGATACGCAGTATTTT	-	TRBV28	TRBJ2-3	-
CASSVATENTEAFF	TGTGCCAGCAGCGTAGCAACAGAGAACACTGAAGCTTTCTTT	-	TRBV9	TRBJ1-1	-
CASSSGNSYNEQFF	TGTGCCAGCAGCTCGGGGAACTCCTACAATGAGCAGTTCTTC	-	TRBV5-6	TRBJ2-1	-
CASSYRTGLEANEQYF	TGCGCCAGCAGCTACAGAACGGGACTAGAGGCAAACGAGCAGTACTTC	-	TRBV5-1	TRBJ2-7	TRBD2
CSVAPKLAGHTGELFF	TGCAGCGTGGCCCCTAAACTAGCGGGCCATACCGGGGAGCTGTTTTTT	-	TRBV29-1	TRBJ2-2	TRBD2
CASSLTSGIVGETQYF	TGTGCCAGCAGCTTAACTAGCGGGATAGTAGGAGAGACCCAGTACTTC	-	TRBV7-9	TRBJ2-5	TRBD2
CASSQVTGVNTEAFF	TGCGCCAGCAGCCAAGTAACAGGAGTGAACACTGAAGCTTTCTTT	-	TRBV4-1	TRBJ1-1	-